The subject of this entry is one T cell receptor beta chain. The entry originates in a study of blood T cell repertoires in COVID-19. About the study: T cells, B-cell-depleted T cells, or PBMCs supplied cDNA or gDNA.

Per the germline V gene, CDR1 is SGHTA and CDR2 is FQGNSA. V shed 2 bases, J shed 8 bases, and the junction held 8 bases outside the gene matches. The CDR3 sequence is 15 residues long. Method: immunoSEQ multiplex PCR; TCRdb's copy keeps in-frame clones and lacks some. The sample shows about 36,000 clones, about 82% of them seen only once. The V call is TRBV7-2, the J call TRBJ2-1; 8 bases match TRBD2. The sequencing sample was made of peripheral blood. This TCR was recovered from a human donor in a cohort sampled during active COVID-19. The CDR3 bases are TGTGCCAGCAGCTTAATGGTCCGGGGGGGCGATGAGCAGTTCTTC. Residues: CASSLMVRGGDEQFF.